This T cell receptor beta chain was sequenced in a study of shared clonotypes between healthy human individuals. Study-level background: Donors were a couple of women and a few men aged 18 to 49.

Samples underwent the assay at deep level. As originally analysed: Because ImmunoSEQ provided only junction sequences with no quality scores, the filtering differed. Here immunoSEQ multiplex PCR was the method, and the copy in TCRdb shows in-frame clones only, minus some. The V and J calls and the clone size are those of that table, but D and trimming were determined from the DNA. The sample includes about 2.2 million clones, 80% to 95% of them seen just once. This clone came up once. Naive CD8 isolation took CD45RO-negative cells positively selected for CCR7 and excluded terminally differentiated effector memory CD45RA+ cells. With 4 bases clipped from V and 4 bases from J, the junction kept 8 bases outside the gene matches. Germline V lookup: CDR1 SGHTA, CDR2 FQGNSA. CDR3 length equals 15 residues.

The sample consisted of naive CD8+ T cells from PBMCs. The gene calls are TRBV7-2 and TRBJ2-3; TRBD2 matches 7 bases. This TCR came from a man between 18 and 29 years old in good health. Some clones in this sample may be carry-over from other donors' samples. The CDR3 sequence is CASSSSGELSDTQYF. The CDR3 bases are TGTGCCAGCAGCTCTAGCGGAGAACTCTCAGATACGCAGTATTTT.